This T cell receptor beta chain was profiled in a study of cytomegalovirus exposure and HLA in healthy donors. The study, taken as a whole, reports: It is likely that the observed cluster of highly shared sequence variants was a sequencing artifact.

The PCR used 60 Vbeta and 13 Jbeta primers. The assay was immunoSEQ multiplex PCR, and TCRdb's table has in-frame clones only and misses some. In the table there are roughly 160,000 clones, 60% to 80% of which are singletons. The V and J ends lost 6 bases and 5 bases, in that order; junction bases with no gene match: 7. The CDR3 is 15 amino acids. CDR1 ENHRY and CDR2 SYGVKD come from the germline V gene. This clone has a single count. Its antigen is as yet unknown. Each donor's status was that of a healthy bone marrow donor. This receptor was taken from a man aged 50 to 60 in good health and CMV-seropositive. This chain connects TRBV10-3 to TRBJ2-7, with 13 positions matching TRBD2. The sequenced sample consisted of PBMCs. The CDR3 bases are TGTGCCATCAGCCAGACTAGCGGGGGGTCAGACGAGCAGTACTTC. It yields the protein CAISQTSGGSDEQYF.